The 11 T cell receptor beta chains presented below share a single source sample, sequenced in a study of yellow fever vaccine responses in identical twins. A single record per CDR3 protein comes from TCRdb applying MiXCR to the RT-PCR reads. The table lists 3,000 to 4,500 distinct CDR3 sequences, around 87% of them singletons, with roughly 1.9% in the top ten. Material: T cells from blood (PBMCs), unsorted or a sorted subset (not recorded which), obtained before or after yellow fever vaccination (not recorded which). These receptor sequences come from a woman aged 18-29 years who received the yellow fever vaccine.

V is TRBV27 and J is TRBJ2-5, with D unresolved. Between the trimmed V and J ends, which lost 5 bases and 0 bases, there was a span of 4 bases. The length of the CDR3 is 12 residues. Per the germline V gene, CDR1 is MNHEY and CDR2 is SMNVEV (reference sequence). In DNA form, the CDR3 reads TGTGCCAGCAGTCCCTACCAAGAGACCCAGTACTTC. Translating gives CASSPYQETQYF.

Turning to this clonotype: Compared with germline, one end of the junction differs, possibly owing to a read error. The rearrangement joins TRBV3-1 to TRBJ2-7, with 10 bases aligning to TRBD2. Germline V gene sequence: CDR1 LGHDT, CDR2 YNNKEL (reference sequence). The CDR3 consists of 19 residues. Here the CDR3 DNA reads TGTGCCAGCAGCCAAGAAATGCCTAGCGGGAGCCCACACCCCTATGAGCAGTACTTC. This translates into CASSQEMPSGSPHPYEQYF.

Only one count was recorded for this clonotype. Germline is not matched at one junction end, which may reflect a read error. The chain links TRBV4-3 to TRBJ2-2; D may be TRBD1 (5 bases). Germline V lookup: CDR1 LGHNA, CDR2 YSLEER. This CDR3 has 17 amino acids. CDR3 protein: CASSQDYRTANTVELFF. DNA of the CDR3: TGCGCCAGCAGCCAAGACTACAGGACCGCGAACACCGTGGAGCTGTTTTTT.

This clonotype was seen just once. The J gene is TRBJ1-4, the V gene TRBV29-1; the D gene is possibly TRBD1 (5 bases). The CDR3 consists of 13 residues. Germline V gene data show CDR1 as SQVTM and CDR2 as ANQGSEA. With 6 bases removed from V and 8 bases from J, the gap between germline ends came to 16 bases. In nucleotides, the CDR3 is TGCAGCGTCCTACCCAAACGGGGGGAAAAACTGTTTTTT. It specifies CSVLPKRGEKLFF.

V gene TRBV4-1 combines with J gene TRBJ1-1; the D is unclear. V was clipped by 1 base and J by 1 base, with 10 bases between them. The germline gives CDR1 MGHRA, CDR2 YSYEKL. This CDR3 has 15 residues. CDR3 DNA: TGCGCCAGCAGCCAAGTAATCGGCAGGAACACTGAAGCTTTCTTT. Its protein is CASSQVIGRNTEAFF.

The chain carries TRBV14 and TRBJ2-1; the D call may be TRBD1 or TRBD2 (6 bases each). V was clipped by 6 bases and J by 9 bases, with 15 bases between them. CDR3 length equals 13 residues. CDR1 is SGHDN and CDR2 is FVKESK in the germline V gene. CDR3 protein: CASSPGGRGEQFF. The CDR3 DNA is TGTGCCAGCAGTCCCGGGGGCAGGGGTGAGCAGTTCTTC.

The V call is TRBV11-2, the J call TRBJ1-1; no clear D. The ends were cut back, 3 bases at V and 12 bases at J, with 17 bases in the middle. Germline V CDR1 and CDR2: SGHAT, FQNNGV. The CDR3 extends over 13 amino acids. CDR3 sequence reads: CASSFRPNLDTFF. As DNA, the CDR3 is TGTGCCAGCAGCTTCCGGCCAAACCTCGACACTTTCTTT.

The V gene is TRBV5-1, the J gene TRBJ2-7, with 7 nucleotides matching TRBD2. Germline V gene lookup returns CDR1 SGHRS and CDR2 YFSETQ. This CDR3 spans 15 amino acids. V trimming: 4 bases; J trimming: 2 bases; junction bases outside the gene matches: 9. As DNA, the CDR3 is TGCGCCAGCAGCGCGAGCTCCGGGACTACCTACGAGCAGTACTTC. It is translated as CASSASSGTTYEQYF.

The genes are TRBV11-3 and TRBJ2-3; D could derive from TRBD1 or TRBD2 (5 bases each). This CDR3 is 14 amino acids long. The germline V gene encodes CDR1 SGHNT and CDR2 YENEEA. Trimming took off 5 bases at V and 5 bases at J, with 14 bases between the two ends. DNA for the CDR3: TGTGCCAGCAGCCCACGGGGCAGACAAGATACGCAGTATTTT. Translated, it gives CASSPRGRQDTQYF.

V usage is TRBV29-1 and J usage is TRBJ2-2; D is perhaps TRBD2 (6 bases). The CDR3 has 14 amino acids. Trimming removed 5 bases at V and 10 bases at J, with 20 bases between. Germline assignment: CDR1 SQVTM and CDR2 ANQGSEA. The CDR3 nucleotides are TGCAGCGTTAGGCGCGGGACCGCCGCCGAGGAGCTGTTTTTT. It encodes CSVRRGTAAEELFF.

This rearrangement joins TRBV13 to TRBJ2-4; 9 bases are a match to TRBD2. Per germline, CDR1 PRHDT and CDR2 FYEKMQ (reference sequence). V dropped 7 bases and J dropped 8; count of bases not matched to a gene: 15. This CDR3 has 16 amino acids. The CDR3, as DNA: TGTGCCAGCAAGCAAGCTAGCGGGATAAGTGGATACATTCAGTACTTC. This gives the protein CASKQASGISGYIQYF.